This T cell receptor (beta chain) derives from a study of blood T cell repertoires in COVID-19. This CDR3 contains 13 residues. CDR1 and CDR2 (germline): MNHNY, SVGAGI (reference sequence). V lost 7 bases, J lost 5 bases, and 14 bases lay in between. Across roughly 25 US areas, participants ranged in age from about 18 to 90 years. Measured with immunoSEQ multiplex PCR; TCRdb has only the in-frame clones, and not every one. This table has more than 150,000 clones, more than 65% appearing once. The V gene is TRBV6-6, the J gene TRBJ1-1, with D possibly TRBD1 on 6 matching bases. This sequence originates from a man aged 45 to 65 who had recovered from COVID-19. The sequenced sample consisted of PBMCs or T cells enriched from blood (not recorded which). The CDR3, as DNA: TGTGCCAGCAAGGGTGGGGGCGGAACTGAAGCTTTCTTT. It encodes CASKGGGGTEAFF.